A selection of T cell receptor beta chains follows, all from one sample in a study of blood T cell repertoires in COVID-19. Libraries were prepared by immunoSEQ multiplex PCR; TCRdb keeps only in-frame clonotypes and omits some of them. The sample lists almost 300,000 clones, approximately 89% occurring once. The sequenced sample consisted of peripheral blood. All receptors come from a woman younger than 45 with COVID-19, enrolled during active disease. The CDR3 runs from the conserved cysteine through the conserved F or W. The D gene is left open where the match is weak. Size is stated for part of the rows, as once, few or many counts, or as a class when the clone is expanded.

>.|.|TRBV5-6|TRBJ1-1
CASSLGSAGLEAFF
TGTGCCAGCAGCTTGGGATCCGCGGGGCTTGAAGCTTTCTTT
>TRBD2|.|TRBV2|TRBJ2-2
CASNSGGDTGELFF
TGTGCCAGCAACAGCGGGGGAGACACCGGGGAGCTGTTTTTT
>.|.|TRBV2|TRBJ1-1
CASLRVPGHGAFF
TGTGCCAGCCTTAGGGTCCCGGGACACGGAGCTTTCTTT
>.|.|TRBV7-9|TRBJ1-1
CASRQGGLGAFF
TGTGCCAGCAGACAGGGCGGGCTTGGAGCTTTCTTT
>.|.|TRBV5-6|TRBJ2-1
CASSLGSGWNEQFF
TGTGCCAGCAGCTTGGGCTCGGGGTGGAATGAGCAGTTCTTC
>.|.|TRBV7-2|TRBJ2-1
CASTTPSLNEQFF
TGTGCCAGCACCACTCCTAGTCTCAATGAGCAGTTCTTC
>TRBD1|.|TRBV3-1/TRBV3-2|TRBJ2-7
CASSPIPGQGYEQYF
TGTGCCAGCAGCCCGATCCCGGGACAGGGCTACGAGCAGTACTTC
>.|.|TRBV19|TRBJ1-2
CASGGIYGYTF
TGTGCCAGTGGCGGTATTTATGGCTACACCTTC
>.|.|TRBV20-1|TRBJ1-3
CSASIRNTIYF
TGCAGTGCTAGCATTCGAAACACCATATATTTT
>.|.|TRBV19|TRBJ1-1
CASSPYRLGYTGITEAFF
TGTGCCAGTAGTCCCTATCGACTCGGATACACAGGGATCACTGAAGCTTTCTTT
>TRBD2|.|TRBV4-2|TRBJ2-3
CASQQLAGTSTDTQYF
TGTGCCAGCCAGCAGCTAGCGGGAACTAGCACAGATACGCAGTATTTT
>.|.|TRBV10-2|TRBJ1-4
CASMRNEKLFF
TGCGCCAGCATGCGTAATGAAAAACTGTTTTTT
>.|.|TRBV28|TRBJ2-3
CASRSMGNTDTQYF
TGTGCCAGCAGGTCGATGGGCAACACAGATACGCAGTATTTT
>.|.|TRBV12-3/TRBV12-4|TRBJ1-1
CASSFAENTEAFF
TGTGCCAGCAGTTTCGCAGAGAACACTGAAGCTTTCTTT
>TRBD1|.|TRBV16|TRBJ1-2
CASSPSGTGIGYTF
TGTGCCAGCAGCCCCTCCGGGACAGGGATTGGCTACACCTTC
>.|.|TRBV7-9|TRBJ2-1
CASSSNRQFNEQFF
TGTGCCAGCAGCTCAAACCGACAGTTCAATGAGCAGTTCTTC
>TRBD1|.|TRBV20-1|TRBJ1-5
CSASRQGGTQHF
TGCAGTGCTAGTAGACAGGGCGGGACCCAGCATTTT
>.|.|TRBV27|TRBJ2-7
CASGPYEQYF
TGTGCCAGCGGCCCCTACGAGCAGTACTTC
>.|.|TRBV6-5|TRBJ2-3
CASSPDLYTQYF
TGTGCCAGCAGTCCCGACTTGTATACGCAGTATTTT
>TRBD1|.|TRBV4-1|TRBJ1-2
CASSQAPRTGNLRANYGYTF
TGCGCCAGCAGCCAAGCCCCGCGGACAGGCAACTTGAGGGCTAACTATGGCTACACCTTC
>.|once|TRBV21-1|TRBJ1-6
CASSKIQASSYNSPLHF
TGTGCCAGCAGCAAAATTCAGGCGAGCTCCTATAATTCACCCCTCCACTTT
>TRBD1|.|TRBV2|TRBJ2-3
CASSSPQGITDTQYF
TGTGCCAGCAGCTCTCCACAGGGGATTACAGATACGCAGTATTTT
>.|.|TRBV6-1|TRBJ1-5
CASSEAGGPLWPQHF
TGTGCCAGCAGTGAAGCCGGGGGTCCCCTGTGGCCCCAGCATTTT
>.|.|TRBV19|TRBJ1-4
CASSMRLNEKLFF
TGTGCCAGTAGTATGCGTTTAAATGAAAAACTGTTTTTT
>TRBD2|.|TRBV19|TRBJ2-7
CASSASGGYYEQYF
TGTGCCAGTAGTGCTAGCGGGGGGTACTACGAGCAGTACTTC
>TRBD1|few|TRBV2|TRBJ1-2
CASSQGTGAFDGYTF
TGTGCCAGCAGTCAAGGGACAGGGGCCTTTGATGGCTACACCTTC
>.|.|TRBV1|TRBJ2-7
CTSSPSPVRGRPYEQYF
TGCACCAGCAGCCCAAGCCCTGTGCGGGGGAGGCCCTACGAGCAGTACTTC
>TRBD2|.|TRBV4-2|TRBJ2-7
CASSQASGGASYEQYF
TGTGCCAGCAGCCAAGCTAGCGGGGGGGCTTCCTACGAGCAGTACTTC
>.|.|TRBV9|TRBJ1-2
CASSLTWGSGYTF
TGTGCCAGCAGCCTAACATGGGGCAGCGGCTACACCTTC
>TRBD1|.|TRBV4-1|TRBJ1-1
CASSQKYDRGTTEAFF
TGCGCCAGCAGCCAAAAATATGACAGGGGTACCACTGAAGCTTTCTTT
>TRBD2|.|TRBV3-1/TRBV3-2|TRBJ2-3
CASSQVIRGLAEERVWDTQYF
TGTGCCAGCAGCCAAGTCATCAGGGGACTAGCGGAAGAGAGAGTATGGGATACGCAGTATTTT
>TRBD1|.|TRBV6-5|TRBJ1-2
CASSYSQESGGYGYTF
TGTGCCAGCAGTTACTCACAGGAGTCAGGGGGATATGGCTACACCTTC
>.|.|TRBV3-1/TRBV3-2|TRBJ2-7
CASSQGLKGWGYEQYF
TGTGCCAGCAGCCAAGGGCTCAAGGGGTGGGGCTACGAGCAGTACTTC
>TRBD1|.|TRBV5-5|TRBJ1-1
CASSLVRGDTEAFF
TGTGCCAGCAGCTTGGTCAGGGGGGACACTGAAGCTTTCTTT
>TRBD1|.|TRBV5-1|TRBJ2-7
CASSFSGTGAYEQYF
TGCGCCAGCAGTTTTTCCGGGACAGGGGCCTACGAGCAGTACTTC
>.|.|TRBV3-1/TRBV3-2|TRBJ1-5
CASSQSAGGNQPQHF
TGTGCCAGCAGCCAATCTGCGGGGGGGAATCAGCCCCAGCATTTT
>.|.|TRBV4-2|TRBJ2-2
CASFRGTGELFF
TGTGCCAGTTTCAGAGGGACCGGGGAGCTGTTTTTT
>.|.|TRBV18|TRBJ1-1
CASSLGPIANTEAFF
TGTGCCAGCTCACTTGGGCCGATCGCCAACACTGAAGCTTTCTTT
>TRBD2|.|TRBV9|TRBJ2-7
CASSVASGATYEQYF
TGTGCCAGCAGCGTAGCTAGCGGGGCTACCTACGAGCAGTACTTC
>.|.|TRBV7-6|TRBJ2-5
CASTTTLEAQYF
TGTGCCAGCACCACCACTCTTGAGGCCCAGTACTTC
>TRBD1|few|TRBV5-4|TRBJ1-3
CASSQGQEISGNTIYF
TGTGCCAGCAGCCAAGGACAGGAAATTTCTGGAAACACCATATATTTT
>TRBD2|.|TRBV10-1|TRBJ2-3
CASSEVSSGGDTQYF
TGCGCCAGCAGTGAGGTTTCTAGCGGGGGAGATACGCAGTATTTT
>TRBD1|.|TRBV5-1|TRBJ2-4
CASSKKGTGDSIQYF
TGCGCCAGCAGCAAAAAGGGGACAGGGGATAGCATTCAGTACTTC
>TRBD1|.|TRBV12-5|TRBJ1-2
CASGLVPLGQINPNYGYTF
TGTGCTAGTGGTTTGGTCCCTTTGGGACAGATAAATCCTAACTATGGCTACACCTTC
>.|.|TRBV2|TRBJ1-3
CASSESPGNTIYF
TGTGCCAGCAGTGAGTCTCCTGGAAACACCATATATTTT
>TRBD2|.|TRBV12-3/TRBV12-4|TRBJ2-5
CASRGSGADTQYF
TGTGCCAGCAGGGGGAGCGGGGCCGATACCCAGTACTTC
>TRBD1|once|TRBV30|TRBJ2-2
CAWRDRGTPNTGELFF
TGTGCCTGGAGGGACAGGGGCACTCCGAACACCGGGGAGCTGTTTTTT
>TRBD1|.|TRBV6-5|TRBJ2-7
CASSSDRTSNEQYF
TGTGCCAGCAGTTCGGACAGGACATCTAACGAGCAGTACTTC
>.|once|TRBV5-5|TRBJ1-5
CASSLVGSPYSNQPQHF
TGTGCCAGCAGCTTGGTTGGCAGTCCGTATAGCAATCAGCCCCAGCATTTT
>TRBD1|.|TRBV27|TRBJ1-2
CASSMGQGIGYGYTF
TGTGCCAGCAGCATGGGACAGGGGATCGGCTATGGCTACACCTTC
>TRBD1|.|TRBV19|TRBJ2-1
CASRAGTGGRYNEQFF
TGTGCCAGTAGGGCTGGGACAGGGGGCCGATACAATGAGCAGTTCTTC
>TRBD1|once|TRBV7-6|TRBJ1-3
CASSLSQGRTGTIYF
TGTGCCAGCAGCCTATCACAGGGGAGGACCGGCACCATATATTTT
>.|few|TRBV27|TRBJ1-4
CASTRRGLTTNEKLFF
TGTGCCAGCACAAGGCGGGGCCTCACAACTAATGAAAAACTGTTTTTT
>TRBD1|.|TRBV5-1|TRBJ2-1
CASSLAGQGARDEQFF
TGCGCCAGCAGCTTGGCCGGTCAGGGGGCGAGGGATGAGCAGTTCTTC
>.|once|TRBV10-1|TRBJ2-2
CASSGGAGGELFF
TGCGCCAGCAGTGGTGGGGCCGGCGGGGAGCTGTTTTTT